Presented here are 30 T cell receptor beta chains from one specimen sequenced in a study of shared clonotypes between healthy human individuals. The data were produced by immunoSEQ multiplex PCR, yet TCRdb's version contains in-frame clones alone and is incomplete. The sample yields 500,000 or so clones, around 95% seen once. Input material: naive CD4+ T cells sorted from blood. Noted subset: CD45RA+ positively selected. The receptors derive from a woman younger than 45 in good health.

To note about this clone: This same CDR3 is encoded by further DNA sequences in the sample. This chain links TRBV7-9 with TRBJ2-7; 7 nucleotides agree with TRBD2. This CDR3 has 13 residues. V was pared by 0 bases and J by 5 bases, with 1 base of the junction left unmatched. Per germline, CDR1 SEHNR and CDR2 FQNEAQ (reference sequence). CDR3 sequence reads: CASSLAGGNEQYF. CDR3 coding DNA: TGTGCCAGCAGCTTAGCGGGAGGGAACGAGCAGTACTTC. Supplemented by reference TRBV7-9 and TRBJ2-7, the full variable domain reads DTGVSQNPRHKITKRGQNVTFRCDPISEHNRLYWYRQTLGQGPEFLTYFQNEAQLEKSRLLSDRFSAERPKGSFSTLEIQRTEQGDSAMYLCASSLAGGNEQYFGPGTRLTVT.

This chain connects TRBV15 to TRBJ2-5; D might be TRBD2 (6 bases). The J call is uncertain, as TRBJ2-7 better fits the DNA end. The CDR3 consists of 16 residues. Germline loops: CDR1 LNHNV, CDR2 YYDKDF (reference sequence). CDR3 bases: TGTGCCACCAGCAGAGATACATCTAGCGTCTTCTACGAGCAGTACTTC. This translates into CATSRDTSSVFYEQYF.

This clone has just one count. The chain combines TRBV5-1 with TRBJ2-6; weak D call: TRBD2 (6 bases). The CDR3 loop spans 21 amino acids. The germline gives CDR1 SGHRS, CDR2 YFSETQ. Deletions cut 4 bases from V and 0 bases from J, with 26 bases between. The DNA for the CDR3 is TGCGCCAGCAGCCTGAAAAATTGGGCGGGGCAGGTGCTCTCTGGGGCCAACGTCCTGACTTTC. The encoded protein is CASSLKNWAGQVLSGANVLTF.

The J gene is TRBJ2-7, the V gene TRBV19; TRBD1 or TRBD2 may be the D gene (5 bases each). V lost 3 bases to trimming and J lost 6 bases, with 12 bases between them. Germline values: CDR1 LNHDA, CDR2 SQIVND (reference sequence). The CDR3 consists of 13 residues. CDR3 loop: CASSIRGDGEQYF. DNA for the CDR3: TGTGCCAGTAGTATCCGAGGGGACGGCGAGCAGTACTTC.

V gene TRBV19 combines with J gene TRBJ1-4, with D possibly being TRBD1 (5 bases). Germline-derived CDR1 and CDR2 are LNHDA and SQIVND (reference sequence). The length of the CDR3 is 15 residues. V lost 5 bases, J lost 8 bases, and 18 bases lay in between. CDR3 nucleotides: TGTGCCAGTAGTCCCTTGGACACAATTACGGAAAAACTGTTTTTT. Encoded protein: CASSPLDTITEKLFF.

A single count supports this clone. This chain links TRBV10-2 with TRBJ2-1; D remains unclear. Trimming removed 0 bases from V and 0 bases from J, with 9 bases in between. The CDR3 length is 16 residues. Per germline, CDR1 WSHSY and CDR2 SAAADI. The CDR3 sequence: CASSESGPTSYNEQFF. CDR3 DNA sequence: TGCGCCAGCAGTGAGTCAGGTCCAACCTCCTACAATGAGCAGTTCTTC.

The genes are TRBV28 and TRBJ2-1, with no clear D. The CDR3 totals 12 residues. V was shortened by 4 bases and J by 6 bases, with 7 bases between the two germline ends. From germline, CDR1 is MDHEN and CDR2 SYDVKM. This CDR3 is CASSSTLNEQFF. As DNA, the CDR3 is TGTGCCAGCAGTTCCACCCTCAATGAGCAGTTCTTC.

The chain carries TRBV6-1 and TRBJ2-3; tentatively, D is TRBD1 or TRBD2 (5 bases each). The germline gives CDR1 MNHNS, CDR2 SASEGT. Trimming pared 6 bases from V and 0 bases from J, leaving 13 bases between. This CDR3 contains 15 residues. In nucleotides, the CDR3 is TGTGCCAGCAGCGAATTGGGGGTTAGCACAGATACGCAGTATTTT. It is translated as CASSELGVSTDTQYF.

The chain uses TRBV7-2 and TRBJ1-2; D gene uncertain. The CDR3 loop spans 12 amino acids. Germline-derived CDR1 and CDR2 are SGHTA and FQGNSA. With 2 bases removed from V and 4 bases from J, the gap between germline ends came to 5 bases. The CDR3 loop is CASSLPGYGYTF. CDR3 coding DNA: TGTGCCAGCAGCTTACCAGGCTATGGCTACACCTTC.

CDR3 nucleotide sequence: TGCGCCAGCAGCCAAGGAGGAGGGGGTAATGGGGTTTGGGAGAATTCACCCCTCCACTTT. This sequence encodes CASSQGGGGNGVWENSPLHF. This chain uses TRBV4-1 with TRBJ1-6, with a tentative D call TRBD1 (6 bases). Looked up from germline, CDR1 is MGHRA and CDR2 is YSYEKL. V lost 1 base and J 7 bases, leaving 26 bases between the germline ends. The CDR3 loop spans 20 amino acids.

The chain couples TRBV28 to TRBJ1-5, with D hard to call. V lost 7 bases and J 2 bases, leaving 12 bases between the germline ends. Germline V gene data show CDR1 as MDHEN and CDR2 as SYDVKM. This CDR3 has 14 amino acids. The CDR3 coding sequence is TGTGCCAGCAACCTTCCGGAGGGCAATCAGCCCCAGCATTTT. Protein product: CASNLPEGNQPQHF.

The chain recombines TRBV4-1 with TRBJ2-7; no reliable D call. CDR3 length: 16 residues. The germline V gene encodes CDR1 MGHRA and CDR2 YSYEKL. Trimming cost V 3 bases and J 4 bases, with 19 bases left between them. CDR3 in DNA: TGCGCCAGCAGCCACAACTATAAAAACTTCTTGTACGAGCAGTACTTC. This translates into CASSHNYKNFLYEQYF.

The chain is built from TRBV5-1 and TRBJ1-5; D unclear. Germline lookup yields CDR1 SGHRS and CDR2 YFSETQ. V lost 0 bases, J lost 15 bases, and 13 bases lay in between. This CDR3 contains 12 residues. CDR3 sequence reads: CASSLDGERRHF. The CDR3 region has the DNA TGCGCCAGCAGCTTGGATGGGGAACGTAGGCATTTT.

The genes are TRBV5-1 and TRBJ2-7, with a tentative D call TRBD2 (6 bases). Between the trimmed V and J ends, which lost 1 base and 6 bases, there was a span of 20 bases. Germline V CDR1 and CDR2: SGHRS, YFSETQ. This CDR3 has 16 residues. CDR3 region: CASSLTDVRDGGEQYF. CDR3 coding DNA: TGCGCCAGCAGCTTGACGGACGTCAGGGACGGGGGCGAGCAGTACTTC.

The chain combines TRBV5-6 with TRBJ1-1; the D is unclear. Per germline, CDR1 SGHDT and CDR2 YYEEEE. V lost 2 bases and J lost 7, with 9 bases in between. The CDR3 is 12 amino acids. In DNA, the CDR3 is TGTGCCAGCAGCTTCTCCGACGGTGAAGCTTTCTTT. It is translated as CASSFSDGEAFF.

This clone appeared a single time. The chain has TRBV27 and TRBJ2-7; maybe TRBD2 (6 bases). Trimming shortened V by 2 bases and J by 0 bases, and 8 bases separated the two germline ends. CDR1 is MNHEY and CDR2 is SMNVEV in the germline V gene (reference sequence). The CDR3 loop spans 14 amino acids. In DNA, the CDR3 is TGTGCCAGCAGTTTAGGGGGGAGCTCCTACGAGCAGTACTTC. This codes for CASSLGGSSYEQYF.

The chain is built from TRBV27 and TRBJ2-1; 8 nucleotides agree with TRBD1. The CDR3 runs to 18 residues. CDR1 and CDR2 (germline): MNHEY, SMNVEV (reference sequence). V lost 3 bases and J lost 4; bases outside the gene matches: 14. In DNA, the CDR3 is TGTGCCAGCAGTTTTTATGGGCTGCAGGGGGCGGTTTACAATGAGCAGTTCTTC. This gives the protein CASSFYGLQGAVYNEQFF.

The V gene is TRBV2, the J gene TRBJ2-7; D not resolved. Per germline, CDR1 SNHLY and CDR2 FYNNEI. The CDR3 runs to 11 residues. The V gene lost 5 bases and the J gene lost 3 bases, with 5 bases spanning the gap. The CDR3 DNA follows: TGTGCCAGCAGTTTCCTCTACGAGCAGTACTTC. Translation: CASSFLYEQYF.

The rearrangement links TRBV20-1 to TRBJ2-7, with D tentatively TRBD1 (5 bases). The germline gives CDR1 DFQATT, CDR2 SNEGSKA (reference sequence). The CDR3 spans 11 residues. V lost 6 bases and J 2 bases, leaving 8 bases between the germline ends. CDR3 sequence reads: CSAPGTYEQYF. The DNA for the CDR3 is TGCAGTGCGCCAGGGACCTACGAGCAGTACTTC.

The chain couples TRBV6-1 to TRBJ2-2; D remains ambiguous. The CDR3 is 15 residues long. Trimming cost V 4 bases and J 4 bases, with 13 bases left between them. CDR1 and CDR2 from the germline V gene are MNHNS and SASEGT. The CDR3 protein is CASSVAEEGTGELFF. CDR3 bases: TGTGCCAGCAGTGTAGCCGAGGAAGGCACCGGGGAGCTGTTTTTT.

The chain joins TRBV5-1 to TRBJ2-7; 8 nucleotides agree with TRBD1. Germline V gene lookup returns CDR1 SGHRS and CDR2 YFSETQ. This CDR3 comprises 14 residues. Trimming at V came to 0 bases and at J to 5 bases, leaving 4 bases not matched to a gene. The CDR3 loop reads CASSLDRGVHEQYF. CDR3 nucleotides: TGCGCCAGCAGCTTGGACAGGGGGGTCCACGAGCAGTACTTC. The full variable domain, rest sourced from reference TRBV5-1 and TRBJ2-7, is KAGVTQTPRYLIKTRGQQVTLSCSPISGHRSVSWYQQTPGQGLQFLFEYFSETQRNKGNFPGRFSGRQFSNSRSEMNVSTLELGDSALYLCASSLDRGVHEQYFGPGTRLTVT.

The genes are TRBV30 and TRBJ1-2; a weak D match, TRBD1 (6 bases). V was trimmed by 1 base and J by 8 bases, leaving 11 bases between them. Per germline, CDR1 GTSNPN and CDR2 SVGIG (reference sequence). The CDR3 is 12 residues long. CDR3: CAWSETGGGYTF. The CDR3, as DNA: TGTGCCTGGAGTGAGACAGGAGGAGGCTACACCTTC.

The chain joins TRBV28 to TRBJ2-6; D is unclear. The CDR3 is 15 residues long. Per germline, CDR1 MDHEN and CDR2 SYDVKM. V shed 6 bases and J shed 1 base, with 10 bases lying between them. The CDR3 coding sequence is TGTGCCAGCAGCCTCCCTACATCTGGGGCCAACGTCCTGACTTTC. This gives the protein CASSLPTSGANVLTF.

The chain links TRBV28 to TRBJ2-3; D perhaps matches TRBD1 (5 bases). The CDR3 totals 12 residues. Germline V gene lookup returns CDR1 MDHEN and CDR2 SYDVKM. V lost 8 bases and J lost 6, with 12 bases in between. CDR3 amino acids: CASGAAPDTQYF. The CDR3 nucleotides read TGTGCCAGCGGGGCGGCCCCCGATACGCAGTATTTT.

The chain employs TRBV6-5 and TRBJ2-1; possibly TRBD2 for D (6 bases). The CDR3 runs 15 residues. Germline CDR1 is MNHEY and CDR2 is SVGAGI. Trimming removed 2 bases at V and 2 bases at J, with 10 bases between. The CDR3 DNA is TGTGCCAGCAGTTACGAGGGAGGCACCTACAATGAGCAGTTCTTC. It is translated as CASSYEGGTYNEQFF.

The V call is TRBV27, the J call TRBJ2-5; D may correspond to TRBD1 or TRBD2 (5 bases each). Gene TRBJ2-7 matches the end of the DNA better, so the J call may be wrong. The germline V gene encodes CDR1 MNHEY and CDR2 SMNVEV (reference sequence). The CDR3 consists of 14 residues. For the CDR3, the DNA is TGTGCCAGCAGATTAAGGGACGGACCCTACGAGCAGTACTTC. This codes for CASRLRDGPYEQYF.

The chain employs TRBV28 and TRBJ1-5; 7 nucleotides line up with TRBD1. The V segment lost 7 bases and the J segment 4 bases; nucleotides outside the gene matches: 1. The germline V gene has CDR1 MDHEN and CDR2 SYDVKM. The length of the CDR3 is 12 residues. The CDR3 DNA follows: TGTGCCAGCAAACAGGGGAATCAGCCCCAGCATTTT. It specifies CASKQGNQPQHF.

A single count supports this clone. The genes are TRBV10-1 and TRBJ2-1; perhaps TRBD2 as D (6 bases). Germline values: CDR1 WNHNN, CDR2 SYGVQD (reference sequence). CDR3 length: 15 residues. Trimming left V 5 bases short and J 2 bases short, with 13 bases between. CDR3 bases: TGCGCCAGCAGTCAGGATAGCGGTACCTACAATGAGCAGTTCTTC. This sequence encodes CASSQDSGTYNEQFF.

The V gene is TRBV19, the J gene TRBJ2-7, with D hard to call. CDR1 is LNHDA and CDR2 is SQIVND in the germline V gene (reference sequence). Trimming took off 11 bases at V and 0 bases at J, with 11 bases between the two ends. The CDR3 has 12 residues. For the CDR3, the DNA is TGTGCCGGAACCGGTTTCTCCTACGAGCAGTACTTC. It is translated as CAGTGFSYEQYF.

This chain links TRBV28 with TRBJ1-1; D gene unclear. The CDR3 runs 16 residues. In germline, CDR1 is MDHEN, CDR2 SYDVKM. The V end was cut by 3 bases, the J end by 1 base, with 15 bases between. The CDR3 region has the DNA TGTGCCAGCAGTTTCTTTATGGTCTTGAGGAACACTGAAGCTTTCTTT. It encodes CASSFFMVLRNTEAFF.